These T cell receptor beta chains were read from a single sample in a study of stem cell transplantation in POMP-related autoinflammatory disease. The method was immunoSEQ multiplex PCR; TCRdb's version includes in-frame clones alone and lacks a portion of them. Of approximately 23,000 clones listed, 82% are singletons. The sequences come from CD4+ T cells from PBMCs, collected before stem cell transplantation. The origin of the receptors is a human donor with POMP-related autoinflammation and immune dysregulation (PRAID). Each CDR3 is given with its conserved first and last residue. A D gene is named only where the DNA matches it firmly. Clone size is not always given. Where it is, it says once, few, many or a class for expanded clones.

v_gene	j_gene	abundance	d_gene	CDR3nt	CDR3aa
TRBV2	TRBJ1-1	-	-	TGTGCCAGCAGTGATATGGTTAGGACTGAAGCTTTCTTT	CASSDMVRTEAFF
TRBV6-6	TRBJ2-1	-	-	TGTGCCAGCAGTTACTGGGGGAATGAGCAGTTCTTC	CASSYWGNEQFF
TRBV29-1	TRBJ2-7	once	-	TGCAGCGTTGGAACCAGGTCCTACGAGCAGTACTTC	CSVGTRSYEQYF
TRBV6-1	TRBJ2-5	-	-	TGTGCCAGCAGTGTCGGAGTATCAGAGACCCAGTACTTC	CASSVGVSETQYF
TRBV7-8	TRBJ2-6	once	-	TGTGCCAGCAGCTTAGGGTCTGGGGCCAACGTCCTGACTTTC	CASSLGSGANVLTF
TRBV7-6	TRBJ2-5	-	-	TGTGCCAGCAGTACAGGGCGGGAGACCCAGTACTTC	CASSTGRETQYF
TRBV7-7	TRBJ2-3	-	TRBD1	TGTGCTAGCAGCCTCCGGGACAGTGAAGGCACAGATACGCAGTATTTT	CASSLRDSEGTDTQYF
TRBV18	TRBJ1-4	-	-	TGTGCCAGCTCACCGATGGGGGGCTTATCTAATGAAAAACTGTTTTTT	CASSPMGGLSNEKLFF
TRBV30	TRBJ1-4	-	-	TGTGCCTGGAGAAGGGCCCCTAATGAAAAACTGTTTTTT	CAWRRAPNEKLFF
TRBV4-1	TRBJ1-2	-	-	TGCGCCAGCAGCCACCCTTTCGGCCGAACAGGGACCTATGGCTACACCTTC	CASSHPFGRTGTYGYTF
TRBV27	TRBJ1-6	-	-	TGTGCCAGCAGTTTAGAAGCGACCGGCCAGGCGCCCCTCCACTTT	CASSLEATGQAPLHF
TRBV7-2	TRBJ2-7	-	-	TGTGCCAGCAGCTTAAATAGTCTTTGGACGGGGGAGCAGTACTTC	CASSLNSLWTGEQYF
TRBV7-9	TRBJ1-2	-	-	TGTGCCAGCAGCACCTGGGGTGCGGAGCCTAACTATGGCTACACCTTC	CASSTWGAEPNYGYTF
TRBV14	TRBJ2-2	-	-	TGTGCCAGCGCCGGGCCTGGGTCCGGGGAGCTGTTTTTT	CASAGPGSGELFF
TRBV6-5	TRBJ2-1	-	TRBD2	TGTGCCAGCAGTTACGATGGAGCGGGAGGTTACAATGAGCAGTTCTTC	CASSYDGAGGYNEQFF
TRBV5-1	TRBJ2-3	-	TRBD2	TGCGCCAGCAGCTTGGGACTAGCGGGGCCAGATACGCAGTATTTT	CASSLGLAGPDTQYF
TRBV9	TRBJ2-2	-	TRBD2	TGTGCCAGCAGCGTAGCTGGCGGGAGTAAGCTCACCGGGGAGCTGTTTTTT	CASSVAGGSKLTGELFF
TRBV9	TRBJ1-5	few	TRBD1	TGTGCCAGCAGCGTAGGACAGGGTCAGCCCCAGCATTTT	CASSVGQGQPQHF
TRBV27	TRBJ1-2	-	-	TGTGCCAGCAGTTCACTTACCGTCCAGGGGTACTATGGCTACACCTTC	CASSSLTVQGYYGYTF
TRBV5-1	TRBJ2-7	-	TRBD2	TGCGCCAGCAGCCTGGACCGAAGCGGGGGGGCCTCCTACGAGCAGTACTTC	CASSLDRSGGASYEQYF
TRBV23-1	TRBJ2-7	-	-	TGCGCCCTGCCGGGGCCAGGGGCGAGCTACGAGCAGTACTTC	CALPGPGASYEQYF
TRBV28	TRBJ2-1	-	-	TGTGCCAGCAGTTTTGTCCGCTATGGGGCGGACTCCTACAATGAGCAGTTCTTC	CASSFVRYGADSYNEQFF
TRBV18	TRBJ1-6	few	-	TGTGCCAGCTCACCTCGACAGGACTATAATTCACCCCTCCACTTT	CASSPRQDYNSPLHF
TRBV9	TRBJ2-7	-	-	TGTGCCAGCAGCGTAGAACTCGGATCGTACCAGAGCGTCGAGCAGTACTTC	CASSVELGSYQSVEQYF
TRBV6-1	TRBJ1-2	-	-	TGTGCCAGCAGTGCACGGCCGTTTACGTATGGCTACACCTTC	CASSARPFTYGYTF
TRBV30	TRBJ2-1	-	TRBD1	TGTGCCTGGGCAGACCACAGGGGGAATGAGCAGTTCTTC	CAWADHRGNEQFF
TRBV13	TRBJ1-2	-	-	TGTGCCAGCAGCTTAGGCCCGGGGCCAGCTAGCTATGGCTACACCTTC	CASSLGPGPASYGYTF
TRBV10-3	TRBJ2-3	-	TRBD2	TGTGCCATCAGTGAGTCGTTGCTAGCGGGGATCCTGTATACGCAGTATTTT	CAISESLLAGILYTQYF
TRBV27	TRBJ2-3	-	TRBD2	TGTGCCAGCAAAAAACCGGGACTAGCTACAGATACGCAGTATTTT	CASKKPGLATDTQYF
TRBV5-1	TRBJ1-1	-	-	TGCGCCAGCAGCCAGGTGGTCGACTCAACTGAAGCTTTCTTT	CASSQVVDSTEAFF
TRBV5-4	TRBJ1-1	-	-	TGTGCCAGCAGCTCCCCGACCAGAGGGGCTGAAGCTTTCTTT	CASSSPTRGAEAFF
TRBV5-4	TRBJ2-1	once	-	TGTGCCAGCAGCTCGGGACTCAGCTCCTACAATGAGCAGTTCTTC	CASSSGLSSYNEQFF
TRBV10-2	TRBJ2-7	few	-	TGCGCCAGCAGCAGACAGTACTACGAGCAGTACTTC	CASSRQYYEQYF
TRBV19	TRBJ1-1	few	TRBD1	TGTGCCAGTAGTCTGGGGGACAGAGTGAACACTGAAGCTTTCTTT	CASSLGDRVNTEAFF
TRBV11-2	TRBJ1-6	-	-	TGTGCCAGCAGCTTAGCGTCAGGCCATAATTCACCCCTCCACTTT	CASSLASGHNSPLHF
TRBV9	TRBJ2-5	-	-	TGTGCCAGCAGCACTTTCCCCGGGGCCGCCCAAGAGACCCAGTACTTC	CASSTFPGAAQETQYF
TRBV18	TRBJ2-7	-	-	TGTGCCAGCTTTCCGGGATCCCGATCCTACGAGCAGTACTTC	CASFPGSRSYEQYF
TRBV5-1	TRBJ2-5	-	TRBD2	TGCGCCAGCAGCTTGGTTCTAGCGGGAGGGGAAGAGACCCAGTACTTC	CASSLVLAGGEETQYF
TRBV7-2	TRBJ2-5	-	TRBD2	TGTGCCAGCAGCTTAGGTAGCGGGAGGCCCATTGAGACCCAGTACTTC	CASSLGSGRPIETQYF
TRBV12-5	TRBJ1-5	few	-	TGTGCTAGTGGTTTGGTAGGGGGAAGCAATCAGCCCCAGCATTTT	CASGLVGGSNQPQHF
TRBV5-1	TRBJ2-5	-	-	TGCGCCAGCAGCTTGGTACTCGTCTTATGGCAGTACTTC	CASSLVLVLWQYF
TRBV9	TRBJ2-3	-	TRBD2	TGTGCCAGCAGCGTCGGGGGGAGCACAGATACGCAGTATTTT	CASSVGGSTDTQYF
TRBV2	TRBJ2-1	-	TRBD2	TGTGCCAGCAGTGGCCCCTCGGGACTAGCGGGGGTCTCGCTGTTCTTC	CASSGPSGLAGVSLFF
TRBV6-1	TRBJ1-2	-	-	TGTGCCAGCAGTGACACCTCAGGGTATGGCTACACCTTC	CASSDTSGYGYTF
TRBV30	TRBJ1-6	-	-	TGTGCCTGGAGTGTTGTACAGATCGGATCACCCCTCCACTTT	CAWSVVQIGSPLHF
TRBV14	TRBJ1-1	-	TRBD1	TGTGCCAGCAGCCAAGCCGACGGGACAGGTCGAATCACTGAAGCTTTCTTT	CASSQADGTGRITEAFF
TRBV7-8	TRBJ1-5	-	TRBD1	TGTGCCAGCAGCTTAGGGGGACAGGGGAGATATAGCAATCAGCCCCAGCATTTT	CASSLGGQGRYSNQPQHF
TRBV2	TRBJ1-5	few	-	TGTGCCAGCAGGGCACAGGAGAGGACTAGCAATCAGCCCCAGCATTTT	CASRAQERTSNQPQHF
TRBV2	TRBJ1-2	-	-	TGTGCCAGCAGTGAACAGGGAGGGAGGTCTGGCTACACCTTC	CASSEQGGRSGYTF
TRBV6-4	TRBJ2-1	-	-	TGTGCCAGCAGTGACCCCCCCGGAGGGTCCTACAATGAGCAGTTCTTC	CASSDPPGGSYNEQFF
TRBV19	TRBJ2-1	few	-	TGTGCCAGTAGTATCTCCCCTGTCTCCTACAATGAGCAGTTCTTC	CASSISPVSYNEQFF
TRBV19	TRBJ1-2	-	-	TGTGCCAGTAGTAGAACGGACGCCGCCTATGGCTACACCTTC	CASSRTDAAYGYTF
TRBV7-9	TRBJ1-6	-	TRBD1	TGTGCCAGCAGCTTACAGGGGGATTCACCCCTCCACTTT	CASSLQGDSPLHF
TRBV6-5	TRBJ1-3	-	TRBD1	TGTGCCAGCAGTTTGGGACAGGCTCTCTCTGGAAACACCATATATTTT	CASSLGQALSGNTIYF